This T cell receptor beta chain was observed in a study of blood T cell repertoires in COVID-19. Assay used: immunoSEQ multiplex PCR; TCRdb lists only in-frame clones, some missing. Here the sample spans tens of thousands of clones, 90% being singletons. The CDR3 runs 14 residues. Germline V lookup: CDR1 SGHVS, CDR2 FQNEAQ. The V gene end was trimmed by 4 bases and the J gene end by 0 bases; junction bases not matched to a gene: 3. The sequencing sample was made of peripheral blood. The chain combines TRBV7-8 with TRBJ2-7; 7 bases align to TRBD1. This TCR was sampled from a man at least 80 years old with acute or convalescent COVID-19. For the CDR3, the DNA is TGTGCCAGCAGCTCCCGGGACAGCTCCTACGAGCAGTACTTC. Residues: CASSSRDSSYEQYF.